This TCR beta chain was profiled in a study of blood T cells in healthy people across ages. Study-level results: CMV infection status of these donors was not known. Both higher diversity and more naive CD4+ cells marked long-lived donors when set against aged donors. Older age went with lower TCR beta diversity per million T cells, in a roughly linear way. Diversity estimated from one million T cells was considered an underestimate.

CDR3 size: 15 residues. Trimming cost V 6 bases and J 0 bases, with 13 bases left between them. From germline, CDR1 is MDHEN and CDR2 SYDVKM. This clonotype was detected only once. Its antigen is currently unknown. Alongside a J-beta primer mix, a sample-barcoded 5' primer served in a second PCR lasting roughly 7 to 12 cycles. TCRdb reprocessed the 5' RACE reads with MiXCR, giving one entry per CDR3 protein. Counted here are about 730,000 distinct CDR3 sequences, about 42% occurring once; the ten biggest clones make up 20%. The receptor was isolated from a woman aged 55-75 years in good health. The J gene is TRBJ2-3, the V gene TRBV28, with D possibly being TRBD2 (5 bases). Input material: blood. CDR3 sequence (DNA): TGTGCCAGCAGCCCAGCGGACCTTAGCACAGATACGCAGTATTTT. Protein sequence: CASSPADLSTDTQYF.